This TCR beta chain was sequenced for a study of beta chain features in type 1 diabetes. Germline lookup yields CDR1 SGHRS and CDR2 YFSETQ. V shed 5 bases and J shed 1 base, with 13 bases lying between them. The CDR3 has 15 amino acids. General study points: Moderately but significantly shorter TCRB CDR3s were found in Type 1 diabetes patients in all four CD4+ subsets. VDJ junctions in type 1 diabetes patients carried more deletions and fewer insertions. PCR might favor shorter templates, but any such skew would affect patients and controls equally. Compared with healthy donors, patients appeared to share more similar naive, central memory and regulatory TCRB repertoires.

As every portion of the isolated RNA was reverse transcribed, the sequencing read expressed TCRB transcripts. Sequencing used immunoSEQ multiplex PCR; TCRdb keeps in-frame clones, though not all of them. The sample consists of over 300,000 clones, roughly 9% of them appearing once. This clone was counted between two and nine times. Antigen specificity is unknown. This TCR was recovered from a man aged 30-40 years with type 1 diabetes. The rearrangement uses TRBV5-1 and TRBJ2-1; the D is unclear. The sample comprised central memory CD4+ T cells from blood. The CDR3 DNA reads as TGCGCCAGCAGTCAATCGGACCCATCCTACAATGAGCAGTTCTTC. Translation gives CASSQSDPSYNEQFF.